This note documents a single T cell receptor (beta chain) sequence. Its cognate antigen is unknown. The sample originates from a study of T cells in localized non-small cell lung cancer. Produced via immunoSEQ multiplex PCR; TCRdb's table is partial and in-frame only. This table holds 130,000 or so clones, roughly 90% found once. Findings of the study overall: An association was observed between higher blood T cell density and longer overall survival.

The material sequenced was peripheral blood, taken before any cancer treatment. This receptor was identified in an older female donor with stage I lung adenocarcinoma.

Here the CDR3 reads CASSHLAGEDRNEQFF. DNA of the CDR3: TGTGCCAGCAGCCACTTAGCGGGAGAAGACAGGAATGAGCAGTTCTTC. The chain has TRBV5-6 and TRBJ2-1; 9 nucleotides align to TRBD2. This CDR3 comprises 16 residues. V lost 4 bases to trimming and J lost 7 bases; unmatched junction nucleotides: 12. CDR1 SGHDT and CDR2 YYEEEE come from the germline V gene.